These 23 T cell receptor beta chains were all obtained from the same sample, sequenced in a study of control samples from healthy donors and cancer patients. TCRdb's table, derived via immunoSEQ multiplex PCR, lists solely in-frame clones and lacks some. The data hold some 130,000 clones, with roughly 90% observed a single time. Sequencing used blood. Source of these receptors: a woman in her fifties or sixties in good health.

This clone is a singleton in its sample. At one of its ends the junction is not consistent with the germline gene, which may arise from a read error. The V call is TRBV28, the J call TRBJ1-5; perhaps TRBD1 as D (6 bases). The CDR3 totals 17 residues. Germline assignment: CDR1 MDHEN and CDR2 SYDVKM. CDR3 region: CASSLLRGRGSDQPQHF. The CDR3 nucleotides read TGTGCCAGCAGCCTGTTGAGGGGGAGAGGTAGCGATCAGCCCCAGCATTTT.

The count of this clone is one. The chain combines TRBV18 with TRBJ1-1; TRBD1 might be the D (5 bases). The germline V gene encodes CDR1 KGHSH and CDR2 LQKENI. The CDR3 loop spans 16 amino acids. Trimming stripped 3 bases from V and 1 base from J, with 15 bases between. CDR3 DNA sequence: TGTGCCAGCTCACCCAGGATAACAGGCTCGAACACTGAAGCTTTCTTT. Protein: CASSPRITGSNTEAFF.

V is TRBV2 and J is TRBJ1-2; D call uncertain. Trimming stripped 4 bases from V and 1 base from J, with 13 bases between. The germline gives CDR1 SNHLY, CDR2 FYNNEI. CDR3 length equals 15 residues. DNA for the CDR3: TGTGCCAGCAGTGCCGACACGCCGGATAACTATGGCTACACCTTC. This codes for CASSADTPDNYGYTF.

V is TRBV2 and J is TRBJ2-3; 10 positions agree with TRBD2. This CDR3 comprises 15 residues. Germline trimming cut 8 bases from V and 1 base from J; bases unmatched to any gene: 6. Germline V CDR1 and CDR2: SNHLY, FYNNEI. CDR3 bases: TGTGCCAGCTTACCTCTAGCGGGGGGCACAGATACGCAGTATTTT. Protein sequence: CASLPLAGGTDTQYF.

V and J are TRBV15 and TRBJ1-5; TRBD1 might be the D (6 bases). V lost 5 bases and J 7 bases, leaving 15 bases between the germline ends. The germline V gene encodes CDR1 LNHNV and CDR2 YYDKDF (reference sequence). The CDR3 is 14 amino acids. CDR3 sequence: CATSPGSRGQPQHF. CDR3 coding DNA: TGTGCCACCAGCCCAGGGAGCAGGGGCCAGCCCCAGCATTTT.

This clone was observed a few times. This chain links TRBV7-9 with TRBJ2-1; 11 bases align to TRBD1. Germline V lookup: CDR1 SEHNR, CDR2 FQNEAQ (reference sequence). The V gene end was trimmed by 1 base and the J gene end by 3 bases; junction bases not matched to a gene: 11. The length of the CDR3 is 19 residues. In nucleotides, the CDR3 is TGTGCCAGCAGCTTAGGGCTGGCTGGACAGGGGGCGGTCTACAATGAGCAGTTCTTC. The encoded protein is CASSLGLAGQGAVYNEQFF.

This chain links TRBV29-1 with TRBJ1-1; no definite D call. Looked up from germline, CDR1 is SQVTM and CDR2 is ANQGSEA. The CDR3 length is 11 residues. The germline V and J ends were trimmed by 8 bases and 4 bases, with 11 bases remaining between them. The CDR3 here is CSTSGVTEAFF. CDR3 nucleotide sequence: TGCAGCACAAGCGGTGTCACTGAAGCTTTCTTT.

For this clone: At the DNA level, this CDR3 is encoded by other sequences in the same sample as well. This chain links TRBV29-1 with TRBJ1-5, with D hard to call. The germline gives CDR1 SQVTM, CDR2 ANQGSEA. Trimming shortened V by 4 bases and J by 0 bases, and 4 bases separated the two germline ends. The CDR3 is 12 amino acids. The CDR3 nucleotides read TGCAGCGTTGGGGGTAGCAATCAGCCCCAGCATTTT. It codes for CSVGGSNQPQHF.

The chain is built from TRBV3-1 (or the pseudogene TRBV3-2) and TRBJ1-5; D not resolved. Trimming pared 2 bases from V and 4 bases from J, leaving 9 bases between. The germline CDR1 and CDR2 sequences are LGHDT and YNNKEL (reference sequence). This CDR3 is 14 amino acids long. DNA of the CDR3: TGTGCCAGCAGCCAAAGTCTGGGGAATCAGCCCCAGCATTTT. It translates to CASSQSLGNQPQHF.

The CDR3 DNA is TGTGCCACCAGTGACAGCAGGGGGCGCAATGAAAAACTGTTTTTT. This encodes CATSDSRGRNEKLFF. The gene calls are TRBV24-1 and TRBJ1-4, with 8 bases identical to TRBD1. Trimming cost V 4 bases and J 5 bases; bases outside gene matches: 5. Germline lookup yields CDR1 KGHDR and CDR2 SFDVKD. The CDR3 contains 15 residues.

The chain combines TRBV5-4 with TRBJ2-1; 10 bases align to TRBD1. Per germline, CDR1 SGHNT and CDR2 YYREEE (reference sequence). J gave up 6 bases and V 4 bases, and 7 bases lay outside the gene matches. The CDR3 is 15 residues long. CDR3 protein: CASSAPGQGLNEQFF. The CDR3 bases are TGTGCCAGCAGCGCCCCGGGACAGGGGCTCAATGAGCAGTTCTTC.

The chain joins TRBV3-1 (or the pseudogene TRBV3-2) to TRBJ2-3, with a tentative D call TRBD2 (7 bases). Trimming shortened V by 0 bases and J by 0 bases, and 13 bases separated the two germline ends. The CDR3 loop spans 17 amino acids. CDR1 and CDR2 from the germline V gene are LGHDT and YNNKEL (reference sequence). The CDR3 DNA follows: TGTGCCAGCAGCCAAGATGGCGCGGGGGCCAGCACAGATACGCAGTATTTT. Its protein product is CASSQDGAGASTDTQYF.

The chain uses TRBV11-2 and TRBJ2-7; 10 bases are a match to TRBD1. Unmatched junction bases numbered 5, after V lost 5 bases and J lost 1 base. The length of the CDR3 is 15 residues. From germline, CDR1 is SGHAT and CDR2 FQNNGV. Here the CDR3 reads CASSTRDRGSYEQYF. The CDR3 coding sequence is TGTGCCAGCAGCACAAGGGACAGGGGTTCCTACGAGCAGTACTTC.

V and J are TRBV20-1 and TRBJ2-7; 8 bases line up with TRBD1. CDR1 and CDR2 (germline): DFQATT, SNEGSKA (reference sequence). The V gene end was trimmed by 4 bases and the J gene end by 0 bases; junction bases not matched to a gene: 8. There are 15 residues in the CDR3. Here the CDR3 reads CSATDTGTGSYEQYF. DNA of the CDR3: TGCAGTGCTACTGATACCGGGACAGGCTCCTACGAGCAGTACTTC.

The chain is built from TRBV5-5 and TRBJ1-2; no clear D gene. The CDR3 spans 15 residues. CDR1 and CDR2 from the germline V gene are SGHKS and YYEKEE (reference sequence). V shed 4 bases and J shed 7 bases, with 20 bases lying between them. CDR3 sequence reads: CASSLNTLGLVGYTF. The CDR3 nucleotides are TGTGCCAGCAGCCTTAACACCCTTGGTTTGGTTGGCTACACCTTC.

The chain is built from TRBV13 and TRBJ1-1; D is unresolved. Between the trimmed V and J ends, which lost 8 bases and 1 base, there was a span of 17 bases. Germline lookup yields CDR1 PRHDT and CDR2 FYEKMQ (reference sequence). This CDR3 comprises 15 residues. The CDR3 region is CASGILGGKNTEAFF. The CDR3 nucleotides read TGTGCCAGCGGAATACTAGGAGGGAAGAACACTGAAGCTTTCTTT.

This chain links TRBV5-5 with TRBJ2-3, with no clear D. Looked up from germline, CDR1 is SGHKS and CDR2 is YYEKEE (reference sequence). The CDR3 extends over 12 amino acids. V was shortened by 4 bases and J by 0 bases, with 3 bases between the two germline ends. The CDR3 bases are TGTGCCAGCAGCATAAGCACAGATACGCAGTATTTT. It yields the protein CASSISTDTQYF.

The chain is built from TRBV7-2 and TRBJ2-1, with 8 nucleotides matching TRBD2. The CDR3 loop spans 16 amino acids. CDR1 is SGHTA and CDR2 is FQGNSA in the germline V gene. The ends lost 8 bases at V and 8 bases at J; junction bases unmatched: 17. Here the CDR3 reads CASRGGVSGRRDEQFF. CDR3 bases: TGTGCCAGCCGGGGCGGGGTGAGCGGGAGACGCGATGAGCAGTTCTTC.

The chain combines TRBV5-1 with TRBJ2-2; D uncertain. Germline CDR1 SGHRS, CDR2 YFSETQ. V was pared by 0 bases and J by 8 bases, with 11 bases between. CDR3 length: 14 residues. CDR3 bases: TGCGCCAGCAGCTTGGCACCTCTTCCAGGGGAGCTGTTTTTT. As protein: CASSLAPLPGELFF.

The V and J genes are TRBV10-3 and TRBJ1-5; D gene unclear. This CDR3 is built from 13 residues. Per the germline V gene, CDR1 is ENHRY and CDR2 is SYGVKD. The germline V and J ends were trimmed by 2 bases and 5 bases, with 7 bases remaining between them. The CDR3 nucleotides are TGTGCCATCAGTGAGAGGGTAGATCAGCCCCAGCATTTT. It translates to CAISERVDQPQHF.

The chain is built from TRBV29-1 and TRBJ2-5; no clear D. The CDR3 has 15 residues. V was shortened by 3 bases and J by 4 bases, with 18 bases between the two germline ends. CDR1 is SQVTM and CDR2 is ANQGSEA in the germline V gene. The CDR3 is CSVDLVNPLGETQYF. The CDR3 DNA sequence: TGCAGCGTTGATCTCGTCAACCCCTTAGGAGAGACCCAGTACTTC.

The chain combines TRBV10-3 with TRBJ2-7; D is ambiguous. This CDR3 has 9 residues. CDR1 and CDR2 (germline): ENHRY, SYGVKD. V lost 10 bases and J 7 bases, leaving 8 bases between the germline ends. CDR3 amino acids: CATTLEQYF. For the CDR3, the DNA is TGTGCCACCACTTTGGAGCAGTACTTC.

This clone has just one count. The rearrangement uses TRBV11-2 and TRBJ1-1, with 8 bases aligning to TRBD1. The CDR3 loop spans 15 amino acids. V was clipped by 4 bases and J by 3 bases; unmatched bases: 7. The germline V gene has CDR1 SGHAT and CDR2 FQNNGV. In DNA form, the CDR3 reads TGTGCCAGCAGCTCATCAGGGGGCTTGGACACTGAAGCTTTCTTT. It is translated as CASSSSGGLDTEAFF.